Sequencing of this TCR beta chain was carried out in a study of T cells in Graves' hyperthyroidism and ophthalmopathy. Regions amplified from RNA transcripts were the TCR beta CDR3 regions. HTBI primers were the set used in a first-round RT-PCR of the TCR CDR3. From the multiplex PCR reads, TCRdb called clonotypes with MiXCR, one entry per CDR3 protein. Here the sample spans 400,000 to 500,000 distinct CDR3 sequences, approximately 15% being singletons. V dropped 0 bases and J dropped 6; count of bases not matched to a gene: 9. The CDR3 length is 15 residues. Germline V gene data show CDR1 as SGDLS and CDR2 as YYNGEE.

Sequenced: blood. The source of this sequence is a woman between 18 and 29 years old with Graves' hyperthyroidism. The V and J genes are TRBV9 and TRBJ2-7; TRBD2 matches 7 bases. CDR3 nucleotide sequence: TGTGCCAGCAGCGTAGGAGGGAGGGCCGAAGGCGAGCAGTACTTC. This sequence encodes CASSVGGRAEGEQYF.